Each of the 26 T cell receptor beta chains below was sequenced from the same sample in a study of blood T cell repertoires in COVID-19. Assay used: immunoSEQ multiplex PCR; TCRdb lists only in-frame clones, some missing. The sample holds 50,000 to 65,000 clones, around 85% seen once. Sequenced: peripheral blood. The origin of the receptors is a human donor in a cohort sampled during active COVID-19.

The chain employs TRBV29-1 and TRBJ2-7; TRBD2 is a possible D gene (5 bases). The CDR3 has 17 residues. V lost 4 bases and J 5 bases, leaving 27 bases between the germline ends. The germline V gene encodes CDR1 SQVTM and CDR2 ANQGSEA. CDR3 sequence reads: CSVVPAGFGGLGHEQYF. DNA of the CDR3: TGCAGCGTTGTGCCCGCTGGATTTGGAGGTCTCGGGCACGAGCAGTACTTC.

This clone was found once. The V gene is TRBV5-4, the J gene TRBJ2-1; D unresolved. CDR1 SGHNT and CDR2 YYREEE come from the germline V gene (reference sequence). The V end was cut by 3 bases, the J end by 7 bases, with 11 bases between. This CDR3 contains 13 residues. CDR3 loop: CASSSSKTNEQFF. In DNA, the CDR3 is TGTGCCAGCAGCTCGTCCAAAACTAATGAGCAGTTCTTC.

The chain couples TRBV5-1 to TRBJ2-7; D possibly corresponds to TRBD1 (6 bases). The CDR3 runs 15 residues. Germline assignment: CDR1 SGHRS and CDR2 YFSETQ. V lost 3 bases, J lost 7 bases, and 20 bases lay in between. CDR3: CASSWGPPSTGEQYF. CDR3 sequence (DNA): TGCGCCAGCAGCTGGGGGCCTCCAAGCACGGGGGAGCAGTACTTC.

The CDR3 DNA is TGTGCCAGTAGGGAGGGGGGGGGCGCTCAGCCCCAGCATTTT. This sequence encodes CASREGGGAQPQHF. The V and J genes are TRBV19 and TRBJ1-5; tentatively, D is TRBD1 (6 bases). The CDR3 length is 14 residues. CDR1 LNHDA and CDR2 SQIVND come from the germline V gene (reference sequence). V was cut by 6 bases and J by 6 bases, with 15 bases left in between.

The genes are TRBV7-9 and TRBJ2-7; no definite D call. Germline CDR1 and CDR2: SEHNR and FQNEAQ (reference sequence). Deletions cut 1 base from V and 2 bases from J, with 9 bases between. The CDR3 consists of 14 residues. This CDR3 reads CASSLENYPYEQYF. Here the CDR3 DNA reads TGTGCCAGCAGCTTAGAAAATTATCCCTACGAGCAGTACTTC.

V and J are TRBV7-9 and TRBJ2-3; 7 positions agree with TRBD2. V lost 3 bases to trimming and J lost 2 bases; unmatched junction nucleotides: 8. CDR1 and CDR2 (germline): SEHNR, FQNEAQ (reference sequence). The CDR3 length is 16 residues. In DNA, the CDR3 is TGTGCCAGCAGCTTTGGTGCCGGGACTATCACAGATACGCAGTATTTT. Translated: CASSFGAGTITDTQYF.

This chain joins TRBV19 and TRBJ2-7; the D gene is possibly TRBD2 (5 bases). The CDR3 loop spans 15 amino acids. Looked up from germline, CDR1 is LNHDA and CDR2 is SQIVND (reference sequence). V lost 1 base, J lost 4 bases, and 14 bases lay in between. CDR3 in amino acids: CASSIVWTSTYEQYF. In DNA form, the CDR3 reads TGTGCCAGTAGTATAGTCTGGACTTCCACGTACGAGCAGTACTTC.

The genes are TRBV6-2 or TRBV6-3 and TRBJ2-7, with D perhaps matching TRBD1 (5 bases). The CDR3 loop spans 11 amino acids. Germline CDR1 reads MNHEY; CDR2 reads SVGEGT. Trimming pared 4 bases from V and 5 bases from J, leaving 6 bases between. CDR3 in DNA: TGTGCCAGCAGTTCCAGGGACGAGCAGTACTTC. Protein: CASSSRDEQYF.

The chain uses TRBV5-6 and TRBJ1-4; D gene uncertain. V dropped 10 bases and J dropped 7 bases, with 11 bases sitting between them. Germline V gene lookup returns CDR1 SGHDT and CDR2 YYEEEE. CDR3 length equals 11 residues. The DNA for the CDR3 is TGTGCCGGGCGGGCGATTGAAAAACTGTTTTTT. Amino acid sequence: CAGRAIEKLFF.

The V gene is TRBV25-1, the J gene TRBJ1-2; tentative D call: TRBD1 (6 bases). The ends were cut back, 3 bases at V and 2 bases at J, with 13 bases in the middle. CDR3 length: 15 amino acids. CDR1 MGHDK and CDR2 SYGVNS come from the germline V gene. The CDR3 coding sequence is TGTGCCAGCAGTGAGGACAGACTCTTAAACTATGGCTACACCTTC. Protein: CASSEDRLLNYGYTF.

The V and J genes are TRBV5-5 and TRBJ1-1, with D tentatively TRBD1 (6 bases). Trimming removed 0 bases at V and 5 bases at J, with 8 bases between. Germline CDR1 SGHKS, CDR2 YYEKEE (reference sequence). This CDR3 spans 13 amino acids. The DNA of the CDR3 is TGTGCCAGCAGCTTGGCAGGGGCAACTGAAGCTTTCTTT. Its protein product is CASSLAGATEAFF.

This clone was recorded a few times. The chain employs TRBV30 and TRBJ1-1, with D tentatively TRBD1 (5 bases). The CDR3 has 15 residues. The germline gives CDR1 GTSNPN, CDR2 SVGIG (reference sequence). The ends were cut back, 3 bases at V and 0 bases at J, with 14 bases in the middle. The CDR3, as DNA: TGTGCCTGGAGGAACTACTGGGGGGTGAACACTGAAGCTTTCTTT. This gives the protein CAWRNYWGVNTEAFF.

The chain has TRBV5-1 and TRBJ2-7; possible D gene TRBD2, 6 bases. Germline V gives CDR1 SGHRS, CDR2 YFSETQ. This CDR3 has 16 amino acids. Trimming pared 0 bases from V and 8 bases from J, leaving 21 bases between. The CDR3 DNA follows: TGCGCCAGCAGCTTGGAACCCGGGACTCAAGGCGGTAAGCAGTACTTC. Its translation is CASSLEPGTQGGKQYF.

The chain couples TRBV5-1 to TRBJ2-5; TRBD2 might be the D (7 bases). Germline V lookup: CDR1 SGHRS, CDR2 YFSETQ. The CDR3 totals 14 residues. The V end lost 4 bases, the J end lost 4 bases, and 14 bases lay between the germline ends. The CDR3 DNA follows: TGCGCCAGCAGCACCGGGGGGCCACCAGAGACCCAGTACTTC. Residues: CASSTGGPPETQYF.

This rearrangement joins TRBV11-2 to TRBJ1-2; 8 bases are shared with TRBD1. Germline CDR1 SGHAT, CDR2 FQNNGV. The CDR3 is 12 amino acids. Trimming at V came to 5 bases and at J to 6 bases, leaving 2 bases not matched to a gene. Here the CDR3 reads CASSRTGNGYTF. CDR3 nucleotides: TGTGCCAGCAGCCGGACAGGGAATGGCTACACCTTC.

J is TRBJ1-5 and V is TRBV30; TRBD1 matches 10 bases. This CDR3 contains 16 residues. Losses at the gene ends were 1 base for V and 9 bases for J; bases not matched to a gene: 12. The germline V gene encodes CDR1 GTSNPN and CDR2 SVGIG (reference sequence). As DNA, the CDR3 is TGTGCCTGGAGTGGAAGTGGGACAGGGGCTTTCGGGCCCCAGCATTTT. The encoded protein is CAWSGSGTGAFGPQHF.

The chain carries TRBV6-1 and TRBJ1-1; 7 bases align to TRBD1. CDR1 and CDR2 (germline): MNHNS, SASEGT. V shed 1 base, J shed 1 base, and the junction held 3 bases outside the gene matches. CDR3 length: 15 residues. The CDR3 sequence: CASSEGAGGNTEAFF. The CDR3 coding sequence is TGTGCCAGCAGTGAAGGGGCAGGGGGGAACACTGAAGCTTTCTTT.

The chain employs TRBV19 and TRBJ1-3; 8 positions match TRBD1. The V segment lost 2 bases and the J segment 0 bases; nucleotides outside the gene matches: 6. Germline loops: CDR1 LNHDA, CDR2 SQIVND (reference sequence). The CDR3 has 17 residues. CDR3 residues: CASSISATGVSGNTIYF. The CDR3 DNA sequence: TGTGCCAGTAGTATATCCGCGACAGGGGTCTCTGGAAACACCATATATTTT.

The chain is built from TRBV19 and TRBJ1-1; D may be TRBD1 (6 bases). The CDR3 extends over 15 amino acids. The germline V gene encodes CDR1 LNHDA and CDR2 SQIVND (reference sequence). V was trimmed by 4 bases and J by 1 base, leaving 13 bases between them. The CDR3 region has the DNA TGTGCCAGTAGTACTAGGACAGCCTCGAACACTGAAGCTTTCTTT. It codes for CASSTRTASNTEAFF.

The J gene is TRBJ1-2, the V gene TRBV2, with a possible D match to TRBD1 (6 bases). V lost 4 bases to trimming and J lost 4 bases, with 22 bases between them. This CDR3 contains 17 residues. Per germline, CDR1 SNHLY and CDR2 FYNNEI. The CDR3 loop reads CASSGNRAAATLYGYTF. The CDR3 bases are TGTGCCAGCAGTGGGAACAGGGCCGCCGCCACACTCTATGGCTACACCTTC.

The J gene is TRBJ1-1, the V gene TRBV5-8; D uncertain. The CDR3 is 14 residues long. The germline gives CDR1 SGHTS, CDR2 YDEGEE. Trimming took off 2 bases at V and 0 bases at J, with 8 bases between the two ends. CDR3 amino acids: CASSLTTLNTEAFF. DNA for the CDR3: TGTGCCAGCAGCTTAACTACTTTGAACACTGAAGCTTTCTTT.

This clone was detected only a few times. The V call is TRBV28, the J call TRBJ1-5; D unresolved. V gave up 3 bases and J gave up 5 bases, with 8 bases separating them. The CDR3 extends over 13 amino acids. Per germline, CDR1 MDHEN and CDR2 SYDVKM. The CDR3 DNA reads TGTGCCAGCAGTTTCACTAGAGATCAGCCCCAGCATTTT. Protein: CASSFTRDQPQHF.

This chain links TRBV6-5 with TRBJ1-2; 11 bases align to TRBD1. The CDR3 sequence is 15 residues long. Germline lookup yields CDR1 MNHEY and CDR2 SVGAGI. With V trimmed by 2 bases and J by 2 bases, 1 base remained unmatched. CDR3: CASSYGTGGNYGYTF. The CDR3 DNA reads TGTGCCAGCAGTTACGGGACAGGGGGGAACTATGGCTACACCTTC.

The gene calls are TRBV27 and TRBJ2-2; D perhaps matches TRBD2 (6 bases). The CDR3 totals 16 residues. Germline lookup yields CDR1 MNHEY and CDR2 SMNVEV (reference sequence). V was clipped by 5 bases and J by 0 bases, with 13 bases between them. As DNA, the CDR3 is TGTGCCAGCAGTAGGGAGGCCAGGCCGAACACCGGGGAGCTGTTTTTT. As protein: CASSREARPNTGELFF.

The chain is built from TRBV6-5 and TRBJ1-3, with a possible D match to TRBD1 (6 bases). Germline V gene lookup returns CDR1 MNHEY and CDR2 SVGAGI. The length of the CDR3 is 16 residues. V was shortened by 0 bases and J by 1 base, with 10 bases between the two germline ends. CDR3 loop: CASSYSKGVSGNTIYF. CDR3 DNA sequence: TGTGCCAGCAGTTACTCGAAGGGGGTATCTGGAAACACCATATATTTT.

The chain has TRBV6-5 and TRBJ1-6; D might be TRBD1 (5 bases). The CDR3 is 14 residues long. Deletions cut 5 bases from V and 7 bases from J, with 12 bases between. Germline values: CDR1 MNHEY, CDR2 SVGAGI. The CDR3 region is CASSITTENSPLHF. As DNA, the CDR3 is TGTGCCAGCAGTATAACGACAGAAAATTCACCCCTCCACTTT.